The present TCR beta chain was sequenced within a study of T-cell reconstitution after alpha-beta-depleted transplantation in children (TCRdb year 2016). The study in broad terms: T-cell immune reconstitution after TCRalphabeta/CD19-depleted allogeneic hematopoietic cell transplantation in children was quantitatively tracked in the study by means of TCR repertoire profiling.

The method behind the library was PCR. Sequenced on an Illumina HiSeq 2500. TCR libraries were prepared with molecular barcoding, using unique molecular identifiers to normalize TCRbeta repertoire quantification. TCRdb ran its own pipeline on the public reads, namely fastp trimming at Q25 and MiXCR clone calling, and kept in-frame beta chains. Rows are combined by CDR3 protein, so each entry shows the most common genes and DNA. In all, the sample holds 400,000 to 500,000 distinct CDR3 sequences, and under 13% of those were seen once. The top ten constitute approximately 5% of the sample. As to this clonotype: Its antigen is currently not known. No clone much larger than this one lies a single base away; base qualities are absent.

From the cysteine through the phenylalanine, the CDR3 covers 16 amino acids. Here the CDR3 DNA is all that survives: 48 bases in frame from base 1. Trimmed from V: 0 bases; trimmed from J: 2 bases; junction bases lacking a gene match: 9. The germline V gene specifies SQVTM as CDR1 and ANQGSEA as CDR2. This chain is built from TRBV29-1 and TRBJ2-5, with TRBD1 matching 7 junction bases. This clonotype originated in a human donor who donated a stem cell graft to a child with acute myeloid leukemia. The specimen was PBMCs from the stem cell graft donor, collected from the stem cell graft. The CDR3 amino acid sequence is: CSVEDFRGSRQETQYF. The sequenced DNA: TGCAGCGTTGAAGATTTCAGGGGGTCTCGACAAGAGACCCAGTACTTC.